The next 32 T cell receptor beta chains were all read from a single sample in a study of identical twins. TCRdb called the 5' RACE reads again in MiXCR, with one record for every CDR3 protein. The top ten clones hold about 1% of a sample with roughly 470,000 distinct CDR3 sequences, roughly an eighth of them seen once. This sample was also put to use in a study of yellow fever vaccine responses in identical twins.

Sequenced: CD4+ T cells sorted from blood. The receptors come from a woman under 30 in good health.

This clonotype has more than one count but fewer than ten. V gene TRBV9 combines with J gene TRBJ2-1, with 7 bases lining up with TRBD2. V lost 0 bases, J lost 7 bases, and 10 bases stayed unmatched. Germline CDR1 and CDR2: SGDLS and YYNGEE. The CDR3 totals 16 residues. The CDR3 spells CASSVGPALGGNEQFF. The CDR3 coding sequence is TGTGCCAGCAGCGTAGGTCCGGCCCTCGGGGGGAATGAGCAGTTCTTC.

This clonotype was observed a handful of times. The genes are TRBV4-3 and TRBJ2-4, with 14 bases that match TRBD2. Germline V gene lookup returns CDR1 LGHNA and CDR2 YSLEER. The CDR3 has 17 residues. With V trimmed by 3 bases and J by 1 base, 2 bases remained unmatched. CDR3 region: CASSQRTSGRAKNIQYF. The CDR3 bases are TGCGCCAGCAGCCAGCGGACTAGCGGGAGGGCCAAAAACATTCAGTACTTC.

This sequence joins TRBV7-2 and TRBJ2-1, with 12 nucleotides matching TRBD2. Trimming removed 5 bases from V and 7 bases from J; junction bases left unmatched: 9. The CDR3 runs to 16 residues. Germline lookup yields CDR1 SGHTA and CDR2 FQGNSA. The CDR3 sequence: CASSLILGLAGNEQFF. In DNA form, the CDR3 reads TGTGCCAGCAGCCTCATACTAGGACTAGCGGGAAATGAGCAGTTCTTC.

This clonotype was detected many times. The CDR3, as DNA: TGTGCCAGCAGCGTAGGCCAGACTGTTACCTACAATGAGCAGTTCTTC. Translated, it gives CASSVGQTVTYNEQFF. This chain links TRBV9 with TRBJ2-1; D remains unclear. The CDR3 is 16 residues long. Germline assignment: CDR1 SGDLS and CDR2 YYNGEE. Trimming cost V 0 bases and J 2 bases, with 12 bases left between them.

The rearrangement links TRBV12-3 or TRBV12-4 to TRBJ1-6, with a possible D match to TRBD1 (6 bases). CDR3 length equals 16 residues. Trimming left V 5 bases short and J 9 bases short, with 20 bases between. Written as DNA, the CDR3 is TGTGCCAGCAGTCGGGACCGGGACATTGGGGGTTCACCCCTCCACTTT. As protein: CASSRDRDIGGSPLHF.

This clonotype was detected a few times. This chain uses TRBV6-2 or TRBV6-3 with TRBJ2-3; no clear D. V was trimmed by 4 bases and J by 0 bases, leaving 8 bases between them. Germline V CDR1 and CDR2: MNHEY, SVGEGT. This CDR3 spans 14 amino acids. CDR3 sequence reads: CASSSLISTDTQYF. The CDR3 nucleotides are TGTGCCAGCAGTTCGCTGATTAGCACAGATACGCAGTATTTT.

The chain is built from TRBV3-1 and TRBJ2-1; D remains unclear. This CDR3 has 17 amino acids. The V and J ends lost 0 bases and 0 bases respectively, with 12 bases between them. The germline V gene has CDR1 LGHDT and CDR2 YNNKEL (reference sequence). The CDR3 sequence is CASSQELGRSSYNEQFF. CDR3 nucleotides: TGTGCCAGCAGCCAAGAATTAGGACGGAGCTCCTACAATGAGCAGTTCTTC.

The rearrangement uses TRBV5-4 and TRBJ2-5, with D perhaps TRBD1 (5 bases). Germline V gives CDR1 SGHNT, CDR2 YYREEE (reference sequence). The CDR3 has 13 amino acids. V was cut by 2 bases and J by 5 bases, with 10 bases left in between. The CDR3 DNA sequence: TGTGCCAGCAGCTTACAGGCCCGGGAGACCCAGTACTTC. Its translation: CASSLQARETQYF.

The CDR3 DNA reads as TGTGCCACCAGGGACGAAAACACCGGGGAGCTGTTTTTT. It is translated as CATRDENTGELFF. The chain recombines TRBV24-1 with TRBJ2-2; D unclear. There are 13 residues in the CDR3. Deletions cut 7 bases from V and 2 bases from J, with 7 bases between. In germline, CDR1 is KGHDR, CDR2 SFDVKD.

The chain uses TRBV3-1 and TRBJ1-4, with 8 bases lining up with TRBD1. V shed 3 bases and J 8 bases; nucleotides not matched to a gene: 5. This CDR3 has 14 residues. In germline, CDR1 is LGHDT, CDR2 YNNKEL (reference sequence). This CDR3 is CASSHQDRDEKLFF. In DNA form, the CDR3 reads TGTGCCAGCAGCCACCAGGACAGGGACGAAAAACTGTTTTTT. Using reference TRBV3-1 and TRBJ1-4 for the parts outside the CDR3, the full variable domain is DTAVSQTPKYLVTQMGNDKSIKCEQNLGHDTMYWYKQDSKKFLKIMFSYNNKELIINETVPNRFSPKSPDKAHLNLHINSLELGDSAVYFCASSHQDRDEKLFFGSGTQLSVL.

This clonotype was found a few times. The chain's CDR3 is CSARRGGISNQPQHF. The CDR3 region has the DNA TGCAGTGCTAGAAGAGGTGGGATTAGCAATCAGCCCCAGCATTTT. The chain couples TRBV20-1 to TRBJ1-5; D gene unclear. Germline values: CDR1 DFQATT, CDR2 SNEGSKA (reference sequence). The CDR3 runs 15 residues. Trimming stripped 2 bases from V and 0 bases from J, with 11 bases between.

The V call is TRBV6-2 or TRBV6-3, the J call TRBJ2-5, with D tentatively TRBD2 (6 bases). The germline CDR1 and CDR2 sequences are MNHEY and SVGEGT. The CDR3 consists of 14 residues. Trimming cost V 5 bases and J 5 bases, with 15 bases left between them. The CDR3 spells CASSRTRGGETQYF. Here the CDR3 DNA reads TGTGCCAGCAGTAGGACCCGGGGAGGCGAGACCCAGTACTTC.

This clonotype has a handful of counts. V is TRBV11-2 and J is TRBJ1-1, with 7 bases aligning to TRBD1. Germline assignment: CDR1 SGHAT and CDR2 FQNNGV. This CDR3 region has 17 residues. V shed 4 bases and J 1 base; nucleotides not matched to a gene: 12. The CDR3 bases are TGTGCCAGCAGCTCGGTTCCGAAACAGGGGCAGAACACTGAAGCTTTCTTT. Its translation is CASSSVPKQGQNTEAFF.

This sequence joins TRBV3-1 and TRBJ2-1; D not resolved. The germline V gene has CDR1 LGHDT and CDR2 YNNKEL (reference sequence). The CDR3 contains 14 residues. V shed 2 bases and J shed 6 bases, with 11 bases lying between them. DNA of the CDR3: TGTGCCAGCAGCCAACTAGATTCCGTCAATGAGCAGTTCTTC. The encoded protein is CASSQLDSVNEQFF.

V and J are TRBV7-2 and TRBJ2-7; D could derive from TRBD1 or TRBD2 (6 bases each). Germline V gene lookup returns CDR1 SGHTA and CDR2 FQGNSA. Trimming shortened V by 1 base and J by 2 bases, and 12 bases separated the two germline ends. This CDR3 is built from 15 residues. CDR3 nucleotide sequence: TGTGCCAGCAGCTTAGGGGGGGACATAGCCTACGAGCAGTACTTC. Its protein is CASSLGGDIAYEQYF.

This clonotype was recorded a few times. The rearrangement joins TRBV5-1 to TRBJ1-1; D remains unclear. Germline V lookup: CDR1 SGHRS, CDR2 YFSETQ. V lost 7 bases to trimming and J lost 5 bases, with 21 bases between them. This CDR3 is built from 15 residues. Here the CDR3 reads CASRREGSIGTEAFF. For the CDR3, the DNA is TGCGCCAGCCGCCGAGAGGGATCGATAGGAACTGAAGCTTTCTTT.

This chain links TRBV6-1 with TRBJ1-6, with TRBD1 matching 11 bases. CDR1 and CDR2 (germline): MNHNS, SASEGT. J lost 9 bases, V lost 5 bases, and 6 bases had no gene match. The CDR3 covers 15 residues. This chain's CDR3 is CASSPNGQGASPLHF. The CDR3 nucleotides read TGTGCCAGCAGTCCAAATGGACAGGGGGCTTCACCCCTCCACTTT.

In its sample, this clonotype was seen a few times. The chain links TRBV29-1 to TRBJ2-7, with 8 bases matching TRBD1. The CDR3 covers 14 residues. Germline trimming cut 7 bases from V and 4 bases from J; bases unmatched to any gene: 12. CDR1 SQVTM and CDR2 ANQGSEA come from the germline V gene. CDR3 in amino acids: CSAYAGTGFYEQYF. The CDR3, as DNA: TGCAGCGCTTACGCCGGGACAGGTTTTTACGAGCAGTACTTC.

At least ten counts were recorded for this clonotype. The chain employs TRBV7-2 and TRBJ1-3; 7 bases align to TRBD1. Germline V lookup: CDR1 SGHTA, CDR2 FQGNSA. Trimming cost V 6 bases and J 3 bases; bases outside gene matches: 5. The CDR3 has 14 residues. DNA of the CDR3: TGTGCCAGCAGTCCACAGGGGCTTGGAAACACCATATATTTT. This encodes CASSPQGLGNTIYF.

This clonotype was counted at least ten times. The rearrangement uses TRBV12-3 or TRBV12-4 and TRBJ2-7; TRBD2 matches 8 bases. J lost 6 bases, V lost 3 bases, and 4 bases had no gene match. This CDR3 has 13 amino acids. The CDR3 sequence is CASSFREGAEQYF. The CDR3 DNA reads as TGTGCCAGCAGTTTTCGGGAGGGAGCCGAGCAGTACTTC.

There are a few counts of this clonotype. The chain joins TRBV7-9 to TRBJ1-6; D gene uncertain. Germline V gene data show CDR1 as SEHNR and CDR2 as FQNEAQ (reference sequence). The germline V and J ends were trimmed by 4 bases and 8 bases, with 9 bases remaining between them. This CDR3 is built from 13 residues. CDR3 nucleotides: TGTGCCAGCAGCTCCGCTGGGGATTCACCCCTCCACTTT. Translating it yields CASSSAGDSPLHF.

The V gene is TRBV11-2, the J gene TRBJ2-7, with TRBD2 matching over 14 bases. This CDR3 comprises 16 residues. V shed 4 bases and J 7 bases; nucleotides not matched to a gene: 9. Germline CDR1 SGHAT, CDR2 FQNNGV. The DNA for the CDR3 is TGTGCCAGCAGCTCGGGACTAGCGGGAGCGGTAGCGGAGCAGTACTTC. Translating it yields CASSSGLAGAVAEQYF. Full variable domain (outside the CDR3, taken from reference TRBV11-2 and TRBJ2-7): EAGVAQSPRYKIIEKRQSVAFWCNPISGHATLYWYQQILGQGPKLLIQFQNNGVVDDSQLPKDRFSAERLKGVDSTLKIQPAKLEDSAVYLCASSSGLAGAVAEQYFGPGTRLTVT.

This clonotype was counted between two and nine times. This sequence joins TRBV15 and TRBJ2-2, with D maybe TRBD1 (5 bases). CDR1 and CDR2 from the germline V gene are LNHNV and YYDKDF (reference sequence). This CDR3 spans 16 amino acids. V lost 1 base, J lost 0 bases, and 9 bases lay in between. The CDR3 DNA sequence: TGTGCCACCAGCAGAGGAAGGACACCGAACACCGGGGAGCTGTTTTTT. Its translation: CATSRGRTPNTGELFF.

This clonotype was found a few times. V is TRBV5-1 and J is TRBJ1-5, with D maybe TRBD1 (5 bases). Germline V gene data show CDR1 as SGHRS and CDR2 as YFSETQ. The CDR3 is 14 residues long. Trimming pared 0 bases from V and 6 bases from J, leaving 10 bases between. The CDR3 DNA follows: TGCGCCAGCAGCTTGGGGGACTTGGGTCAGCCCCAGCATTTT. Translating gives CASSLGDLGQPQHF.

The CDR3 spells CAIRGGDEKLFF. The CDR3 nucleotides read TGTGCCATCAGGGGGGGCGATGAAAAACTGTTTTTT. V usage is TRBV10-3 and J usage is TRBJ1-4, with D possibly TRBD1 on 6 matching bases. This CDR3 spans 12 amino acids. Trimming cost V 6 bases and J 6 bases, with 8 bases left between them. Germline V gene sequence: CDR1 ENHRY, CDR2 SYGVKD.

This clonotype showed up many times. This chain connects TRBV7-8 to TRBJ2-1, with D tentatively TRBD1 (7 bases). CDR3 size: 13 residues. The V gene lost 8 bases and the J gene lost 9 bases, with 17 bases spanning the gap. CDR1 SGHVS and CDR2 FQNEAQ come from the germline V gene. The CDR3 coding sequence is TGTGCCAGCCTCAGGGGGGATAGGGGTGAGCAGTTCTTC. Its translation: CASLRGDRGEQFF.

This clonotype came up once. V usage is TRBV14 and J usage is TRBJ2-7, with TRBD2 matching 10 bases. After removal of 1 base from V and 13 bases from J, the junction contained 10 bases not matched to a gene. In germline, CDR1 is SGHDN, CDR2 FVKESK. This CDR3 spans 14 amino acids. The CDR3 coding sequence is TGTGCCAGCAGCCAAGGGGGTTCTAGCGGGAGAAGTTACTTC. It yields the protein CASSQGGSSGRSYF.

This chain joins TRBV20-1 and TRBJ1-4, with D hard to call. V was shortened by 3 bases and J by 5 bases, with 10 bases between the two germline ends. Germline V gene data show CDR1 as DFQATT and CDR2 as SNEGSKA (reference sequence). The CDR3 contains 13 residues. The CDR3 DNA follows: TGCAGTGCTAGCCAGGCCGTAAATGAAAAACTGTTTTTT. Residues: CSASQAVNEKLFF.

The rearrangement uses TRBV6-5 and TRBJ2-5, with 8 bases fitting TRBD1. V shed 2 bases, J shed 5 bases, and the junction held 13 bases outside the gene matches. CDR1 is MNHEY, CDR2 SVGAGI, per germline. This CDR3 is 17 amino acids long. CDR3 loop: CASSYRVNQGAGETQYF. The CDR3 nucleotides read TGTGCCAGCAGTTACCGTGTCAATCAGGGGGCTGGGGAGACCCAGTACTTC.

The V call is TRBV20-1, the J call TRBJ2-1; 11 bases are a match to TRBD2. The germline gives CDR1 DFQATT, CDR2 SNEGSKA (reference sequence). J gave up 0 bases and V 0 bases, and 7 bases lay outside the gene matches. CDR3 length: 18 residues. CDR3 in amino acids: CSARDRSSGGSSYNEQFF. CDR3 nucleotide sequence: TGCAGTGCTAGAGATCGGTCTAGCGGGGGGAGCTCCTACAATGAGCAGTTCTTC.

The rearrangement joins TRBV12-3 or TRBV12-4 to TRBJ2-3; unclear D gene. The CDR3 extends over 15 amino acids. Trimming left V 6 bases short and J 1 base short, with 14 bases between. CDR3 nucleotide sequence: TGTGCCAGCAGCCCTCCCCTGGCTCGCACAGATACGCAGTATTTT. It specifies CASSPPLARTDTQYF.

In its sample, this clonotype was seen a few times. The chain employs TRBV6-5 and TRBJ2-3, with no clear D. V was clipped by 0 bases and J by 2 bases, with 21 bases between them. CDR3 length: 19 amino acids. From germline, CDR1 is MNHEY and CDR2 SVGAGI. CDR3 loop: CASSYSLGRFHYTTDTQYF. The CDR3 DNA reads TGTGCCAGCAGTTACTCGCTTGGGCGGTTCCACTACACCACAGATACGCAGTATTTT.